This TCR beta chain was captured by sequencing in a study of T cell responses to AZD1222 COVID-19 vaccine. Repertoires were generated with immunoSEQ multiplex PCR, while TCRdb's copy carries only in-frame clones and drops some. The sample shows 150,000 to 200,000 clones, about 91% of them seen only once. This CDR3 has 15 amino acids. Germline V lookup: CDR1 SGHAT, CDR2 FQNNGV. Germline trimming cut 3 bases from V and 7 bases from J; bases unmatched to any gene: 8. The chain joins TRBV11-2 to TRBJ1-4, with TRBD1 matching 7 bases. The receptor was isolated from an adult who received the AZD1222 COVID-19 vaccine. Source: peripheral blood, taken 28 days after the second AZD1222 dose. The CDR3 sequence: CASSLVGGIGEKLFF. Here the CDR3 DNA reads TGTGCCAGCAGCTTGGTAGGGGGCATAGGTGAAAAACTGTTTTTT.